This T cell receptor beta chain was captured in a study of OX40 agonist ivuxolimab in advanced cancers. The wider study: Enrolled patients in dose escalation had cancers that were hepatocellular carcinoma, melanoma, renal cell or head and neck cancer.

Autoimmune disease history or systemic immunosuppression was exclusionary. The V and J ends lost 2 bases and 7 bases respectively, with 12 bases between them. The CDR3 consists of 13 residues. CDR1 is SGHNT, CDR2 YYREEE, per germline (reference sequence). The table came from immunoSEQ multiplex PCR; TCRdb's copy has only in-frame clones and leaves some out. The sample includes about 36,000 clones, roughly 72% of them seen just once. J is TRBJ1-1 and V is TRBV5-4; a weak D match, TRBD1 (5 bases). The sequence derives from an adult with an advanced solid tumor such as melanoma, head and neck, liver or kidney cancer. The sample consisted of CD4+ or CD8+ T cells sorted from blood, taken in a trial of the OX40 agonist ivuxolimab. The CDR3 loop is CASSLGGTGEAFF. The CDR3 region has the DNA TGTGCCAGCAGCTTAGGTGGGACTGGTGAAGCTTTCTTT.